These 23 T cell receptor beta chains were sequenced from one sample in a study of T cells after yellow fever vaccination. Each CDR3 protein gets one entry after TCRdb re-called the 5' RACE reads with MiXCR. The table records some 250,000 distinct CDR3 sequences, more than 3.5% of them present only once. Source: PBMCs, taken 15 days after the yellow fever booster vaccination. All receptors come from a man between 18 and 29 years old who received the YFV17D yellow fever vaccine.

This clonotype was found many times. This CDR3 is CASSQDWVVQETQYF. The CDR3 region has the DNA TGTGCCAGCAGCCAAGATTGGGTAGTCCAAGAGACCCAGTACTTC. The genes are TRBV3-1 and TRBJ2-5; no clear D. The germline V and J ends were trimmed by 0 bases and 1 base, with 9 bases remaining between them. CDR1 LGHDT and CDR2 YNNKEL come from the germline V gene (reference sequence). The CDR3 has 15 amino acids.

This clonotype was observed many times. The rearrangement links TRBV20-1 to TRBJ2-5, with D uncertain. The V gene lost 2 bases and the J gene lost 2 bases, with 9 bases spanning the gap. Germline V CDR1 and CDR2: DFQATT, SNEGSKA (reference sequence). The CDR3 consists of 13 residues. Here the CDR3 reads CSARPGLQETQYF. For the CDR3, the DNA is TGCAGTGCTAGACCAGGTCTTCAAGAGACCCAGTACTTC.

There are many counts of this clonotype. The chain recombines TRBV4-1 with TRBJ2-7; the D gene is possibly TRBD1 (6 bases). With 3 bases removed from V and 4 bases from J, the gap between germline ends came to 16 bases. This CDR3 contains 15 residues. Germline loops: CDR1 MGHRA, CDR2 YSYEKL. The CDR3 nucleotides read TGCGCCAGCAGCCAGAGGGACACCATTGCTTACGAGCAGTACTTC. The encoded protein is CASSQRDTIAYEQYF.

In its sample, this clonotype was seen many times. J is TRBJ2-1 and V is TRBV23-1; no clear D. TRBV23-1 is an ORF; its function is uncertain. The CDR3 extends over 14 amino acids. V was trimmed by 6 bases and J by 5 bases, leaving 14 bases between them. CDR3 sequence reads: CASRRGRGDNEQFF. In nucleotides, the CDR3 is TGCGCCAGCAGGCGCGGACGCGGTGACAATGAGCAGTTCTTC.

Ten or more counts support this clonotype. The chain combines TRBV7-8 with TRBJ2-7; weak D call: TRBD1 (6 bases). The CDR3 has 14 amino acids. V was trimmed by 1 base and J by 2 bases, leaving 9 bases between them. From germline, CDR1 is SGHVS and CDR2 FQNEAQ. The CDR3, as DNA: TGTGCCAGCAGCTTAGTCGGGACAACCTACGAGCAGTACTTC. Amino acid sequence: CASSLVGTTYEQYF.

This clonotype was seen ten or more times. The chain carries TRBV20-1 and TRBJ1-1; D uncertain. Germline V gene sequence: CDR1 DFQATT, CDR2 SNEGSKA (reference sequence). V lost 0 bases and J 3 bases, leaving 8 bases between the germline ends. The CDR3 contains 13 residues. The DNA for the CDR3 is TGCAGTGCTAGAGAGGGGATCGACACTGAAGCTTTCTTT. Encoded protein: CSAREGIDTEAFF.

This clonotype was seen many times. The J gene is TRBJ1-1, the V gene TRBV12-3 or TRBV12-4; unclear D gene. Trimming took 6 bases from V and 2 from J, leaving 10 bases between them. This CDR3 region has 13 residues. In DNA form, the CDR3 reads TGTGCCAGCAGCCGATCAGGTAACACTGAAGCTTTCTTT. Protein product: CASSRSGNTEAFF.

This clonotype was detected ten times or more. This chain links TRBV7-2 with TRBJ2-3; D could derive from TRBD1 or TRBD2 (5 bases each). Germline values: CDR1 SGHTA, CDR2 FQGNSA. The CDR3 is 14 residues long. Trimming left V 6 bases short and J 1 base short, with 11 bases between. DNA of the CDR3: TGTGCCAGCAGAAGGGACCGCCGCACAGATACGCAGTATTTT. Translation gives CASRRDRRTDTQYF.

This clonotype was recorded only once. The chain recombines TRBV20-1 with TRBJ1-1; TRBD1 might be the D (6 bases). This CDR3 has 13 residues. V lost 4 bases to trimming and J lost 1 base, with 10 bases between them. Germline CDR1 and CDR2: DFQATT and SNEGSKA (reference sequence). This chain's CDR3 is CSATGDRNTEAFF. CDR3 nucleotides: TGCAGTGCTACAGGGGATAGGAACACTGAAGCTTTCTTT.

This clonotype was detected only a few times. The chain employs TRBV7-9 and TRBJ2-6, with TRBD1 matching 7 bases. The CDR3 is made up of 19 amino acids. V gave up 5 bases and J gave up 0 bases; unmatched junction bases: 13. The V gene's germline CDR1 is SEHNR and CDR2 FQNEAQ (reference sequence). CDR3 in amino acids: CASSPVRDSFSSGANVLTF. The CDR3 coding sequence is TGTGCCAGCAGCCCCGTCCGGGACAGTTTTAGCTCTGGGGCCAACGTCCTGACTTTC.

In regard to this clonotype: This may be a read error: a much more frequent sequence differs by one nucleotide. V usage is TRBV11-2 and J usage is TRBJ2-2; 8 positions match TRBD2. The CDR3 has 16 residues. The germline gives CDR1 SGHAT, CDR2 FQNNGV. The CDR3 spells CASILVVTSGTGELFF. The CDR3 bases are TGTGCCAGCATCTTAGTAGTTACTAGCGGAACCGGGGAGCTGTTTTTT.

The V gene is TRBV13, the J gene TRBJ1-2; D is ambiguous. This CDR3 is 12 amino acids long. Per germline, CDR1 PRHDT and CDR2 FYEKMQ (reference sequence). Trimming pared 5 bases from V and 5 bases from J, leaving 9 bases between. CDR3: CASSHTAYGYTF. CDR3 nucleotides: TGTGCCAGCAGCCATACAGCTTATGGCTACACCTTC.

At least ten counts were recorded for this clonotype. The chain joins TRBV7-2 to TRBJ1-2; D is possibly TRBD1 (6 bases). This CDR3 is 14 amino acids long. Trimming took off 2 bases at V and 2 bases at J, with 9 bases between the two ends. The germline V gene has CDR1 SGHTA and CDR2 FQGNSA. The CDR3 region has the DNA TGTGCCAGCAGCTTAAGGGACAAAAACTATGGCTACACCTTC. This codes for CASSLRDKNYGYTF.

In DNA form, the CDR3 reads TGCGCCAGCATCGTGACAGGAGAATGGGATGAGCAGTTCTTC. This codes for CASIVTGEWDEQFF. The chain recombines TRBV23-1 with TRBJ2-1; maybe TRBD1 (6 bases). TRBV23-1 is an ORF; its function is uncertain. The CDR3 length is 14 residues. Trimming stripped 7 bases from V and 8 bases from J, with 18 bases between.

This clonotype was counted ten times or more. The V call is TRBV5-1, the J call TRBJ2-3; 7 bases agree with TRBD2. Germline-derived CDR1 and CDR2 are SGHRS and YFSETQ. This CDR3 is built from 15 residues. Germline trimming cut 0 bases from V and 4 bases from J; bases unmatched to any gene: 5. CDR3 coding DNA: TGCGCCAGCAGCTTGGGACTAGCTACGGCAGATACGCAGTATTTT. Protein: CASSLGLATADTQYF. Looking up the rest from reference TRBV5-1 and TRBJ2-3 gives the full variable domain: KAGVTQTPRYLIKTRGQQVTLSCSPISGHRSVSWYQQTPGQGLQFLFEYFSETQRNKGNFPGRFSGRQFSNSRSEMNVSTLELGDSALYLCASSLGLATADTQYFGPGTRLTVL.

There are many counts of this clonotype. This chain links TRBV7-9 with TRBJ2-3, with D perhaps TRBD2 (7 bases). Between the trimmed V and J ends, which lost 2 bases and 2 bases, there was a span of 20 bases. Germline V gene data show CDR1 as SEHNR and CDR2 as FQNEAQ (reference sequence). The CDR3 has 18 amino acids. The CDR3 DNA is TGTGCCAGCAGCTTACCGGCCGTCGCGGGGGCCCTCACAGATACGCAGTATTTT. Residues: CASSLPAVAGALTDTQYF.

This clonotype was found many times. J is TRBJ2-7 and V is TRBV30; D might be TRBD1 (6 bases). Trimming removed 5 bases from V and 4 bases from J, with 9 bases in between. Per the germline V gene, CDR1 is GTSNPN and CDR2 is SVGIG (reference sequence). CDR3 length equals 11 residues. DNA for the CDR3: TGTGCCTGGGGGCAGGGGTACGAGCAGTACTTC. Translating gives CAWGQGYEQYF.

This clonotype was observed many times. The CDR3 nucleotides are TGCGCCAGCAGCCAAACGACGGGAGAGACCCAGTACTTC. As protein: CASSQTTGETQYF. The J gene is TRBJ2-5, the V gene TRBV5-1; D gene unclear. This CDR3 has 13 amino acids. Germline CDR1 reads SGHRS; CDR2 reads YFSETQ. Trimming pared 4 bases from V and 4 bases from J, leaving 11 bases between. Full variable domain (remainder filled in from reference TRBV5-1 and TRBJ2-5): KAGVTQTPRYLIKTRGQQVTLSCSPISGHRSVSWYQQTPGQGLQFLFEYFSETQRNKGNFPGRFSGRQFSNSRSEMNVSTLELGDSALYLCASSQTTGETQYFGPGTRLLVL.

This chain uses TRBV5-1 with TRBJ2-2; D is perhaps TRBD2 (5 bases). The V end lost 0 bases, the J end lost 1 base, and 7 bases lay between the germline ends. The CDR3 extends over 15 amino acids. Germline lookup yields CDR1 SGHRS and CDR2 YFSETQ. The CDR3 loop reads CASSLVAGNTGELFF. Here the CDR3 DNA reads TGCGCCAGCAGCTTGGTGGCGGGGAACACCGGGGAGCTGTTTTTT. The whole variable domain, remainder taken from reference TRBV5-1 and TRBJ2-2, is KAGVTQTPRYLIKTRGQQVTLSCSPISGHRSVSWYQQTPGQGLQFLFEYFSETQRNKGNFPGRFSGRQFSNSRSEMNVSTLELGDSALYLCASSLVAGNTGELFFGEGSRLTVL.

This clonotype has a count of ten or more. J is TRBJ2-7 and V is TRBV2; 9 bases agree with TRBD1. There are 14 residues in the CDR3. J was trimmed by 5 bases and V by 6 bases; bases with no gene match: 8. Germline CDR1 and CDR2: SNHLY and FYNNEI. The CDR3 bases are TGTGCCAGCAGACCGGGACAGGGAAGCAACGAGCAGTACTTC. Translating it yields CASRPGQGSNEQYF.

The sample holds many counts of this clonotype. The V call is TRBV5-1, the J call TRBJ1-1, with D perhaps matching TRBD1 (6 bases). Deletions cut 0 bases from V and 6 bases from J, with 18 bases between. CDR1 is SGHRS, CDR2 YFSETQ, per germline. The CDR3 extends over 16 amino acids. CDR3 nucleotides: TGCGCCAGCAGCTTGGTTGATGGGGGGCGCAGGGCTGAAGCTTTCTTT. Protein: CASSLVDGGRRAEAFF.

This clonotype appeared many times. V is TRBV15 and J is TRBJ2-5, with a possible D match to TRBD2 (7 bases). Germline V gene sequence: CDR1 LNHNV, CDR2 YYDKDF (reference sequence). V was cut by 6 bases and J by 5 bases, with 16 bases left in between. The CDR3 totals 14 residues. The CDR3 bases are TGTGCCACCAGAGGGGAGGGGGTGGTGGAGACCCAGTACTTC. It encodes CATRGEGVVETQYF.

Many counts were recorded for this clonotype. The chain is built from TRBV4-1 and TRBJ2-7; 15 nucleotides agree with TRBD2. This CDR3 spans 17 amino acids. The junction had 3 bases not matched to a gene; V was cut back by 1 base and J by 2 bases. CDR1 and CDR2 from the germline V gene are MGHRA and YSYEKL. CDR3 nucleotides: TGCGCCAGCAGCCAAGGGGGACTAGCGGGGGGAACCTACGAGCAGTACTTC. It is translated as CASSQGGLAGGTYEQYF.